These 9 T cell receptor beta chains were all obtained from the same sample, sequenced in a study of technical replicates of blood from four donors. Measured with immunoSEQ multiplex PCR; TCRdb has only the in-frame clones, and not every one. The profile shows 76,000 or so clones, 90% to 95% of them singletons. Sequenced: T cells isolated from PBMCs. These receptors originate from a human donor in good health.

This CDR3 reads CASSGVDRGAIYEQFF. For the CDR3, the DNA is TGTGCCAGCAGTGGGGTGGACAGGGGGGCGATCTATGAGCAGTTCTTC. J is TRBJ2-1 and V is TRBV25-1; 10 positions match TRBD1. The germline gives CDR1 MGHDK, CDR2 SYGVNS. The junction had 11 bases not matched to a gene; V was cut back by 4 bases and J by 8 bases. This CDR3 is built from 16 residues.

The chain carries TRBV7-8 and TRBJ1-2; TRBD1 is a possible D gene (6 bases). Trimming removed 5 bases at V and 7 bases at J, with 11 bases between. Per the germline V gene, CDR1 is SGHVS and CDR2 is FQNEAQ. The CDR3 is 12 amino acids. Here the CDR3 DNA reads TGTGCCAGCAGCCCAGGACAGTTTGGCTACACCTTC. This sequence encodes CASSPGQFGYTF.

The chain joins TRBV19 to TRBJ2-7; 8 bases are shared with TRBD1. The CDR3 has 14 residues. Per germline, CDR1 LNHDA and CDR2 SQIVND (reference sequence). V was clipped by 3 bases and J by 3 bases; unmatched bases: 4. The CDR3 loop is CASSMDRVGYEQYF. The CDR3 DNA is TGTGCCAGTAGTATGGACAGGGTTGGCTACGAGCAGTACTTC.

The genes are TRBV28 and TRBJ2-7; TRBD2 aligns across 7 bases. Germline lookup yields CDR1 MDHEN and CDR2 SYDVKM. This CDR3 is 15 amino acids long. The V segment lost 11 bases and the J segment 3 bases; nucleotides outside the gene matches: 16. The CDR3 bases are TGTGCCGCCGAGCGAAAATGGGGGGGTAACTACGAGCAGTACTTC. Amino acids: CAAERKWGGNYEQYF.

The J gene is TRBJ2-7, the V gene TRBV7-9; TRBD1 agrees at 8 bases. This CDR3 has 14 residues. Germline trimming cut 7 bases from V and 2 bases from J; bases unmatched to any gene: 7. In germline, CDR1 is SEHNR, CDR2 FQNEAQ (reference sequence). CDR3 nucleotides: TGTGCCAGCATCAGGACAGGGCGGACCTACGAGCAGTACTTC. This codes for CASIRTGRTYEQYF.

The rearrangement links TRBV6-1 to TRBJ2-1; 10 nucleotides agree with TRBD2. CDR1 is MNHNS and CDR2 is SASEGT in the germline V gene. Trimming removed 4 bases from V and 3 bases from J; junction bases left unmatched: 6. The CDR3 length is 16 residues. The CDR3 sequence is CASSASGSLGYNEQFF. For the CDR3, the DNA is TGTGCCAGCAGTGCTAGCGGGAGCCTCGGCTACAATGAGCAGTTCTTC.

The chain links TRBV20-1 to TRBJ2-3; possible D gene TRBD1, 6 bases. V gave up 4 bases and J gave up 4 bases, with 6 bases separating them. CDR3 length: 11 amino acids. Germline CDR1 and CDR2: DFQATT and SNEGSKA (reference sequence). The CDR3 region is CSATGADTQYF. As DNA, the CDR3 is TGCAGTGCTACAGGGGCAGATACGCAGTATTTT.

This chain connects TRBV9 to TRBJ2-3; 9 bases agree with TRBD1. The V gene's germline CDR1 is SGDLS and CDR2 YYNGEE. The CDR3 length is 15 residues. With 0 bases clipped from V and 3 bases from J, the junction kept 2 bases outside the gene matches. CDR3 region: CASSVEGQGTDTQYF. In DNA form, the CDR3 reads TGTGCCAGCAGCGTAGAGGGACAGGGTACAGATACGCAGTATTTT. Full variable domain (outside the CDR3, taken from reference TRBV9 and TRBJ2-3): DSGVTQTPKHLITATGQRVTLRCSPRSGDLSVYWYQQSLDQGLQFLIQYYNGEERAKGNILERFSAQQFPDLHSELNLSSLELGDSALYFCASSVEGQGTDTQYFGPGTRLTVL.

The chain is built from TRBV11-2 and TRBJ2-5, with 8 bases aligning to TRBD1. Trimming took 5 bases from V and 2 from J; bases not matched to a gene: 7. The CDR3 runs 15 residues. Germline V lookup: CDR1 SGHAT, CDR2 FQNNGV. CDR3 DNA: TGTGCCAGCAGCCCCAGGACAGGGTCTCAAGAGACCCAGTACTTC. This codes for CASSPRTGSQETQYF.